This TCR beta chain was captured by sequencing in a study of cytomegalovirus exposure and HLA in healthy donors. The assay was immunoSEQ multiplex PCR, and TCRdb's table has in-frame clones only and misses some. The repertoire holds 190,000 or so clones, with 80% to 85% as singletons. A few counts support this clone. Its target is unknown. General study results and limits: Most TCR sequences proved rare, with some public TCRs found in many donors. TCR beta chains numbering some 160 were designated cytomegalovirus-associated.

The sample taken for sequencing was PBMCs. The clonotype originates from a woman between 18 and 29 years old in good health and CMV-seropositive.

The CDR3 DNA sequence: TGTGCCAGCAGCGGGGACAGGACGTTTAATCAGCCCCAGCATTTT. Encoded protein: CASSGDRTFNQPQHF. V usage is TRBV9 and J usage is TRBJ1-5, with 8 bases that match TRBD1. J lost 4 bases, V lost 3 bases, and 6 bases had no gene match. The CDR3 contains 15 residues. In germline, CDR1 is SGDLS, CDR2 YYNGEE.